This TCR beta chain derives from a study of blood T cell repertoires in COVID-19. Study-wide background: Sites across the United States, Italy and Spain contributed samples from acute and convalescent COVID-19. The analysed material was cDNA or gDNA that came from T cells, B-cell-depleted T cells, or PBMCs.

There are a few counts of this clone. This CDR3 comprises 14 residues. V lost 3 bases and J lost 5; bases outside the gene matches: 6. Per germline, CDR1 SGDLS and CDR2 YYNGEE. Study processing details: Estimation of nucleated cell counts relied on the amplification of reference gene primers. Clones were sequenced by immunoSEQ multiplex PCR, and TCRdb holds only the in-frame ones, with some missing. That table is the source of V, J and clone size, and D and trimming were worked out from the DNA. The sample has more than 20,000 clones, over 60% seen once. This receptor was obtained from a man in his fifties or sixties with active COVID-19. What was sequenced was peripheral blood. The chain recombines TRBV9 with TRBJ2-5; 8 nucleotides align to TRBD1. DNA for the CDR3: TGTGCCAGCAGCGAGCGGACAGGGCGGGAGACCCAGTACTTC. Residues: CASSERTGRETQYF.